This TCR beta chain stems from a study of identifying expanded T cells in peripheral blood. Study-wide points: Roughly 1.2 clones differed between technical replicates, versus approximately 17 and 20 over time. Variance in clone template counts between approximately two-week samples significantly increased with total template count across all healthy donors.

This CDR3 has 14 residues. The V gene lost 2 bases and the J gene lost 3 bases, with 10 bases spanning the gap. Germline CDR1 is GTSNPN and CDR2 is SVGIG (reference sequence). Here immunoSEQ multiplex PCR was the method, and the copy in TCRdb shows in-frame clones only, minus some. The sample yields 70,000 to 95,000 clones, roughly 90% seen once. Points on this clone: The antigen is unknown.

Collection occurred without any documented infections or immune events in donors. The rearrangement uses TRBV30 and TRBJ2-2; weak D call: TRBD2 (5 bases). The TCR sequence derives from a person aged 18 to 70 in good health. Sample: blood. The DNA of the CDR3 is TGTGCCTGGAGTTGGCGGGTCGACACCGGGGAGCTGTTTTTT. As protein: CAWSWRVDTGELFF.